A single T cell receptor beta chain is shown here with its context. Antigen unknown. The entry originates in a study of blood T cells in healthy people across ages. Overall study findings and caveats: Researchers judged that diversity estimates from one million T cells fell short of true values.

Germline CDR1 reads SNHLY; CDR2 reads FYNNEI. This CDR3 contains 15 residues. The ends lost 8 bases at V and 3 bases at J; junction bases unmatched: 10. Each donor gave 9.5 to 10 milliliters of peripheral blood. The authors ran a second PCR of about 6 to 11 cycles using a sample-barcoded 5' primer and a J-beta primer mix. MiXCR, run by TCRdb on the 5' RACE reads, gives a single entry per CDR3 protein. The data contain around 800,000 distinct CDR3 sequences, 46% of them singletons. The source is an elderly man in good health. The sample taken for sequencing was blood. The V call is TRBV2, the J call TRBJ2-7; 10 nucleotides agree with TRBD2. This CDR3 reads CASRLEASGSYEQYF. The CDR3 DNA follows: TGTGCCAGCCGCCTTGAGGCTAGCGGGAGCTACGAGCAGTACTTC.